The table lists the clone carrying this T cell receptor beta chain with many counts. Its antigen is not identified. The entry originates in a study of neurological immune-mediated disorders. TCRdb used MiXCR to reprocess the 5' RACE reads, holding one entry per CDR3 protein. The profile shows 80,000 to 85,000 distinct CDR3 sequences, 2.5% to 3% of them singletons. Study findings and constraints: The level of TCR clonal expansion was highest in patients with HTLV-1-associated myelopathy and lowest in multiple sclerosis, where it fell below the level seen in healthy controls.

V was pared by 6 bases and J by 0 bases, with 8 bases of the junction left unmatched. The CDR3 sequence is 16 residues long. Germline V lookup: CDR1 MNHEY, CDR2 SVGEGT. The origin of this receptor is a woman in her 30s with multiple sclerosis. The chain employs TRBV6-2 or TRBV6-3 and TRBJ2-4; TRBD2 aligns across 7 bases. The sequenced sample consisted of PBMCs. CDR3 DNA: TGTGCCAGCAGGGAGAGCGGGGATAGAGCCAAAAACATTCAGTACTTC. As protein: CASRESGDRAKNIQYF.